This T cell receptor (beta chain) was sequenced during a study of cytomegalovirus exposure and HLA in healthy donors (dated 2017 in TCRdb). Regarding the research as a whole: According to an earlier analysis of 587 of the donors, about 179 million T cells yielded 90 million to 130 million unique TCR beta sequences and more than 250 Gb of sequence data. All discovery cohort repertoires had been generated on a single sequencing platform. Donor age, sex, ethnicity and CMV serostatus were compiled alongside the repertoire data. Four to six DR-DQ haplotypes were handled as single units for association and clustering, since linkage in the cohort was strong. On average, over 200,000 unique TCR beta nucleotide sequences were sequenced per donor among several hundred genotyped donors of the cohort, with roughly 18% of those sequences being non-productive. In an earlier analysis of 550 to 700 of the donors, high-throughput TCR beta sequencing was used to judge whether each TCR beta V gene segment behaved as functional or pseudogenic. Genome-wide SNP genotypes for about three fifths of the roughly 670 donors were used in a later genetic analysis, which treated that subset as a discovery cohort. To study patterns of TCR occurrence, a later analysis re-analyzed previously published TCR beta repertoires from hundreds of donors and added high-resolution HLA genotyping. The later analysis used no new phenotypic data to find candidate immune exposures, relying instead on TCR beta sequences and their occurrence across donors. Besides the first cohort of roughly 660 subjects, a separate validation cohort made up of roughly 120 different subjects was used. The study aimed to test whether signatures of past pathogen exposure could be identified by cataloging public T cell receptors. Among the 398 genotyped donors, approximately 77% belonged to the genetic ancestry cluster associated with self-reported Caucasian donors. The study combined high-throughput TCR immunosequencing, statistical association of individual TCRs with disease status, and machine learning to predict cytomegalovirus infection status. Typing coverage varied by locus: roughly 620-630 donors for A, B, C, DRB1 and DQB1; roughly 560 for DQA1; nearly 610 for DPA1; 400 to 480 for DPB1. The study profiled the T cell repertoires of 500 to 800 subjects by immunosequencing and related them to cytomegalovirus serostatus. HLA typing included class I and class II loci at four-digit resolution. An early release that covered about 600 HLA-typed donors contained around 300 gigabases of sequencing data and around 80 million unique TCR sequences. Results and caveats for the whole study, not just this receptor: A further reported finding was that TCR beta sequences accurately predicted the HLA-A and HLA-B alleles for most subjects in the first cohort. An earlier analysis of several hundred of the donors showed that most TCR beta V segments appeared in productive rearrangements either about 90% or about 30% of the time, which broadly matched IMGT annotations. A later analysis found that TCR association rates varied across HLA loci, with DRB1 alleles showing the most associated TCRs and HLA-C alleles the fewest. In vitro tests confirmed that a few of the cytomegalovirus-associated TCR beta chains recognize cytomegalovirus antigens. V-gene and J-gene trimming of TCR beta chains was associated with a missense DCLRE1C variant in a later genetic analysis, and the association was replicated in an independent cohort. In this cohort, only TCR beta chains were sequenced, and detectable features were limited by the absence of alpha or paired-chain data. In a later analysis, several top co-occurrence clusters were reported to appear linked to parvovirus B19, influenza, CMV and Epstein-Barr virus. A cluster of highly shared sequence variants was judged likely to be a technical artifact of the sequencing pipeline. Roughly uniform sequencing depth across donors was assumed in presence/absence analyses, although this assumption may not hold. A later genetic analysis reported fewer N-insertions in productive TCRs among donors in an Asian-associated ancestry cluster than the roughly 620-donor mean. It was suggested by the authors that the approach could potentially be generalized to other disease states and immunological phenotypes. Because HLA typing was unavailable for some donors at each locus, only the typed subset was used in association tests. For the cohort, immune exposure information was limited to CMV serostatus. In a later analysis, HLA-associated TCR beta chains showed more clonal expansion and lower generation probabilities than non-associated chains that were equally common. Strong co-occurrence of HLA alleles, especially DR and DQ, made assigning TCR associations to individual alleles difficult. A later analysis found that most CMV-associated TCR beta chains appeared HLA-restricted, with HLA associations seemingly driven largely by CMV exposure. Correlated functional status among segregating V segments might be attributable to linkage disequilibrium, but an unknown experimental factor could not be ruled out. Most TCR sequences were seen in very few donors, while some public TCRs were found in many individuals. A total of fewer than 200 TCR beta chains were listed by the study as associated with cytomegalovirus. The classifier was reported to diagnose cytomegalovirus status with high specificity and sensitivity in both the original and validation cohorts. Because the 87-base-pair reads could not distinguish some IMGT-functional V segments, including TRBV6-2 and TRBV6-3, those segments were excluded. A later analysis associated about 17,000 TCR beta sequences with specific HLA alleles at a false discovery rate of 0.05. The earlier analysis of 587 of the donors excluded some 15 rarely observed V segments, including chromosome 9 orphons, because counts were too low.

The cohort comprised around 690 healthy bone marrow donors. At the time of sampling, all cohort members were nominally healthy, though unrecorded immune exposures were likely present. The donor tested CMV seronegative, placing the donor among the approximately 360 seronegative members of the cohort. A peripheral blood sample was provided by each donor, and peripheral blood mononuclear cells were used for TCR beta sequencing. The Qiagen DNeasy Blood Extraction Kit was used to extract genomic DNA from the blood cell samples. From cysteine to phenylalanine, the CDR3 is 12 amino acids long. Just CDR3 DNA is preserved here, 36 bases in frame from base 1. For CDR1 and CDR2, the germline V gene lists SQVTM and ANQGSEA. V drops 3 bases and J drops 4 bases, leaving 8 bases in between. This clone was detected a few times. Which antigen it targets is not known. Per-base quality was not reported, and no clone a single base away is much larger than it.

Receptor amplification or capture employed the immunoSEQ multiplex PCR assay. For the multiplex PCR, a mixture combining 60 forward primers for TCR Vbeta segments and 13 reverse primers for TCR Jbeta segments was used. A multiplex PCR assay on genomic DNA amplified the CDR3 region of rearranged TCR beta genes. On the Illumina HiSeq System, the amplified TCR beta libraries were sequenced as 87-base-pair reads. As for the authors' bioinformatics: A later analysis tallied around 80 million unique TCR beta chains across the approximately 670 repertoires, and around 9.9 million of those chains were shared by two or more donors. A nearest-neighbor algorithm error-corrected the raw reads and collapsed the reads into unique sequences, merging closely related sequences to remove PCR and sequencing errors. Alignment of CDR3 sequences to IMGT reference sequences was used to assign V, D and J gene segments. For a sequence to be retained, a match of at least six nucleotides was required to both a V gene segment and a J gene segment. Rearrangements were called productive when the CDR3 lacked stop codons and stayed in frame with V and J; all others were non-productive. CDR3 was defined by IMGT convention, running from the second conserved V-encoded cysteine to the conserved J-encoded phenylalanine. The earlier analysis of 550 to 650 of the donors excluded any sequence lacking an unambiguous match to a single V gene segment. In an earlier analysis of several hundred of the donors, V segments were called functional above 56.7% productive rearrangements and were called segregating when the between-donor standard deviation exceeded 5%. A statistical classification framework was built to diagnose cytomegalovirus status from the catalog of TCR beta chain sequences. In a later analysis, TCR nucleotide sequences were compared against IMGT/GENE-DB human TR gene sequences so that V and J genes could be assigned. In a later analysis, CDR3 sequences and most-parsimonious VDJ recombination scenarios were assigned using the TCRdist pipeline. In a later analysis, every TCR beta chain was defined by the combination of its CDR3 amino acid sequence and its V-gene family, and reads without a unique V-gene family were dropped. As a way to deal with suspected cross-contamination and a sequencing artifact, a later analysis dropped 500 to 700 nucleotide sequences that were highly shared and had low generation probability. In a later analysis, a clonal expansion index for each public chain was calculated from normalized within-repertoire ranks of inferred template counts. A later analysis computed generation probabilities with a VDJ recombination model fitted to out-of-frame rearrangements, and checked the results against IGoR. Hypergeometric tests were used in a later analysis to score TCR-TCR, TCR-HLA and TCR-CMV co-occurrence, with a repertoire-size bias correction applied to the TCR pairs. False discovery rates were estimated in a later analysis by permuting HLA or CMV assignments 20 times. In a later analysis, co-occurring TCRs were grouped using DBSCAN, and TCRdist sequence similarity was added for clustering within HLA-allele-positive subsets. Co-occurrence clustering excluded repertoires with fewer than 30,000 or more than 120,000 public chains, plus five with anomalous nucleotide sharing. In TCRdb, the immuneACCESS table is reduced to in-frame sequences with V and J assigned. These tables do not hold every clone; where another copy was compared, an unresolved V gene accounts for under half, and the others remain unexplained. V and J calls and clone size are copied from that table; D and trimming were computed from the DNA. The sample table lists about 150,000 clones, about a tenth of them with a count of one. Of the sample, less than 2% is held by the ten largest clones.

The sequence links TRBV29-1 to TRBJ2-3; no D segment can be confidently identified. The TCR originated in a male donor in good health and CMV-seronegative. Input material: PBMCs. The DNA is as follows: TGCAGCGTTGACGGGTTCGCAGATACGCAGTATTTT. Translated, this gives CSVDGFADTQYF.